Following are 2 T cell receptor beta chains from one sample sequenced in a study of identical twins. One entry per CDR3 protein, called by TCRdb with MiXCR from the 5' RACE reads. The sample carries about 1.7 million distinct CDR3 sequences, about 32% recorded once. Sequenced material: cord blood. Receptors originate from a newborn girl in good health.

The V call is TRBV6-1, the J call TRBJ2-3; 14 bases align to TRBD2. Germline V gene lookup returns CDR1 MNHNS and CDR2 SASEGT. CDR3 size: 16 residues. J lost 6 bases, V lost 4 bases, and 6 bases had no gene match. The DNA of the CDR3 is TGTGCCAGCAGTGGAGGGACTAGCGGGGGCTGGGATACGCAGTATTTT. Protein product: CASSGGTSGGWDTQYF.

The J gene is TRBJ1-2, the V gene TRBV20-1; 8 nucleotides line up with TRBD1. The CDR3 is 13 amino acids. Germline V gene sequence: CDR1 DFQATT, CDR2 SNEGSKA (reference sequence). V lost 1 base, J lost 4 bases, and 2 bases stayed unmatched. CDR3 DNA sequence: TGCAGTGCTAGAGGGGGACAGGTCTATGGCTACACCTTC. Amino acids: CSARGGQVYGYTF.